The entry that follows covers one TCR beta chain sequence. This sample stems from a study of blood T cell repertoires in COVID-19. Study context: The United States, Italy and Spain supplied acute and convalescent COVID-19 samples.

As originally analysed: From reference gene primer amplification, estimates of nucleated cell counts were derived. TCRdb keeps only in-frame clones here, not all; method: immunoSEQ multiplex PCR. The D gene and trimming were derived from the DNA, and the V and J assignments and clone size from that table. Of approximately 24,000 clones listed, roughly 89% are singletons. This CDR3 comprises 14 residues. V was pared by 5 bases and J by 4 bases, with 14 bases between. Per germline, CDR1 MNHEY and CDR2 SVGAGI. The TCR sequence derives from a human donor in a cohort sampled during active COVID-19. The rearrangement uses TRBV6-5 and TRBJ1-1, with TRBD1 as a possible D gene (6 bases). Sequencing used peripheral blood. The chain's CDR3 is CASSRGWGPTEAFF. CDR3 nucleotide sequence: TGTGCCAGCAGTCGAGGGTGGGGGCCCACTGAAGCTTTCTTT.